What follows describes a single TCR beta chain. The target antigen is unknown. This record comes from a study of T cell repertoires in cytomegalovirus infection. Study-wide context: The study used recently identified HLA-C-restricted and well-studied HLA-B-restricted CMV epitopes. TCR beta signatures that were public indicated CMV infection and matching HLA type. Study results and caveats: The study identified carriers of CMV plus the relevant HLA from cumulative public TCR beta family frequency. The response measured ex vivo was dominated by TCR beta clonotypes (HLA-C-restricted and CMV-specific).

This CDR3 comprises 14 residues. Germline V gene lookup returns CDR1 SGHRS and CDR2 YFSETQ. Trimming cost V 2 bases and J 12 bases, with 18 bases left between them. MiXCR was run by TCRdb on the reads, yielding one entry per CDR3 protein. The sample lists hundreds of thousands of distinct CDR3 sequences; approximately 40% were seen once. The genes are TRBV5-1 and TRBJ2-1; D ambiguous. Sample: cultured PBMCs, taken from culture after CMV antigen stimulation. The receptor was isolated from a human donor in good health (CMV status not recorded). Some clones in this sample may be carry-over from other donors' samples. In nucleotides, the CDR3 is TGCGCCAGCAGCTTAACTGTCCGTTACTCTCGGCAGTTCTTC. As protein: CASSLTVRYSRQFF.